This T cell receptor beta chain was documented in a study of regulatory T cells in long-lasting Graves disease. Relying on iRepertoire HTBI primers and Arm-PCR of CDR3 regions, the team built TCR beta libraries. From the multiplex PCR reads, TCRdb called clonotypes with MiXCR, one entry per CDR3 protein. The sample lists roughly 500,000 distinct CDR3 sequences; 12% were seen once. This sample's time point: newly diagnosed GD, antithyroid drugs for less than 3 months. Extracted RNA from PBMCs served as the source of the TCR library. A further study also used this sample, focusing on T cells in Graves' hyperthyroidism and ophthalmopathy. That investigation notes: In making diagnoses, clinical symptoms, serum thyroxine and TRAb, thyroid ultrasound and orbital computed tomography were all used.

The source was peripheral blood mononuclear cells (PBMCs), collected at new diagnosis, from a patient treated with antithyroid drugs. The origin of this receptor is a woman in her twenties or thirties with Graves disease.

The DNA of the CDR3 is TGCGCCAGCAGCCAAGATGTAGCGGGCGCCTCCTACGAGCAGTACTTC. This codes for CASSQDVAGASYEQYF. J is TRBJ2-7 and V is TRBV4-1; TRBD2 matches 7 bases. CDR3 length: 16 residues. Germline CDR1 reads MGHRA; CDR2 reads YSYEKL. Trimming at V came to 0 bases and at J to 0 bases, leaving 5 bases not matched to a gene.